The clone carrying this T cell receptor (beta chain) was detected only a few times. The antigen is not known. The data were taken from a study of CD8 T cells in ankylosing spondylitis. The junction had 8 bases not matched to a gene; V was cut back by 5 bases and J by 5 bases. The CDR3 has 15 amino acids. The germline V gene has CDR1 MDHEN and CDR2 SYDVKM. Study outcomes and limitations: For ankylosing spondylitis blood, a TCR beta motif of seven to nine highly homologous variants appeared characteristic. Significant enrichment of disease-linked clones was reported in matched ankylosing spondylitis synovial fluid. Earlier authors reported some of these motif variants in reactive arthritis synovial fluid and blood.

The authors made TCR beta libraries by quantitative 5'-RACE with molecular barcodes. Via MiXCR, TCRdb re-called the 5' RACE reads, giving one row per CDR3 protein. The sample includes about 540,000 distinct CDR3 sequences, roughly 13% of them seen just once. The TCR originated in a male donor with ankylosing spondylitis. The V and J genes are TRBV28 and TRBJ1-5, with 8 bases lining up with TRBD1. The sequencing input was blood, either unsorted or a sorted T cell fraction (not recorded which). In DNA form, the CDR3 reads TGTGCCAGCAGTCCTCTACCGACAGGGGATCAGCCCCAGCATTTT. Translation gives CASSPLPTGDQPQHF.